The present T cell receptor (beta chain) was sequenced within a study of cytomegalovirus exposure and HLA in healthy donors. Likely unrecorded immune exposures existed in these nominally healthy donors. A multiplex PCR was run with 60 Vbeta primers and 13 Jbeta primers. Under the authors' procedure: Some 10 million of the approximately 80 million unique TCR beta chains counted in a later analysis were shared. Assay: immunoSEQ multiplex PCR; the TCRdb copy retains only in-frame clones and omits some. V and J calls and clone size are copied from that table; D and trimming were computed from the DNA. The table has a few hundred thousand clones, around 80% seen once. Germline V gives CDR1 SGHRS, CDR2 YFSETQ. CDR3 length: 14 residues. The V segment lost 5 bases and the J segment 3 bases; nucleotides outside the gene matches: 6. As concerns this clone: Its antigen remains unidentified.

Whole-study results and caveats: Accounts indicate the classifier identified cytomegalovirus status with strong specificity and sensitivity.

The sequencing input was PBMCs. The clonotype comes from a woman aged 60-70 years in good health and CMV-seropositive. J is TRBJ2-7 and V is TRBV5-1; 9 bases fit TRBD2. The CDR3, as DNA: TGCGCCAGCAGGGGACTAGCAGGGGACTACGAGCAGTACTTC. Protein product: CASRGLAGDYEQYF.